One sample yielded the 27 T cell receptor beta chains listed below, sequenced in a study of blood T cell repertoires in COVID-19. Libraries were prepared by immunoSEQ multiplex PCR; TCRdb keeps only in-frame clonotypes and omits some of them. Of around 130,000 clones in the sample, more than 75% were seen once. Sample: peripheral blood. The receptors here all came from a man between 60 and 75 years old with acute or convalescent COVID-19.

This chain links TRBV19 with TRBJ2-1; possibly TRBD2 for D (6 bases). The CDR3 consists of 12 residues. Trimming pared 11 bases from V and 6 bases from J, leaving 14 bases between. CDR1 is LNHDA and CDR2 is SQIVND in the germline V gene (reference sequence). The CDR3 coding sequence is TGTGCCTCCCACGGGAGCACCAATGAGCAGTTCTTC. Its protein product is CASHGSTNEQFF. Based on the CDR3 plus reference TRBV19 and TRBJ2-1, the full variable domain is DGGITQSPKYLFRKEGQNVTLSCEQNLNHDAMYWYRQDPGQGLRLIYYSQIVNDFQKGDIAEGYSVSREKKESFPLTVTSAQKNPTAFYLCASHGSTNEQFFGPGTRLTVL.

The V call is TRBV27, the J call TRBJ1-3; tentative D call: TRBD1 (6 bases). This CDR3 is 15 amino acids long. Trimming took off 2 bases at V and 4 bases at J, with 12 bases between the two ends. Germline CDR1 reads MNHEY; CDR2 reads SMNVEV (reference sequence). The CDR3 loop is CASSLATGLGNTIYF. The CDR3 DNA reads TGTGCCAGCAGTTTAGCAACAGGGTTGGGAAACACCATATATTTT.

The chain joins TRBV18 to TRBJ2-7; D unresolved. The CDR3 contains 13 residues. The germline CDR1 and CDR2 sequences are KGHSH and LQKENI. V lost 1 base, J lost 1 base, and 5 bases lay in between. CDR3 region: CASSPRRSYEQYF. The CDR3, as DNA: TGTGCCAGCTCACCACGCAGATCCTACGAGCAGTACTTC.

This clone appeared a few times. The rearrangement links TRBV19 to TRBJ2-4, with 7 positions matching TRBD1. The V segment lost 5 bases and the J segment 2 bases; nucleotides outside the gene matches: 3. CDR1 and CDR2 from the germline V gene are LNHDA and SQIVND (reference sequence). This CDR3 has 14 amino acids. CDR3 sequence: CASSLTGTKNIQYF. The CDR3 DNA sequence: TGTGCCAGTAGTCTGACAGGGACCAAAAACATTCAGTACTTC.

This clone was observed a handful of times. This specimen includes other DNA sequences encoding the same CDR3. The V gene is TRBV4-3, the J gene TRBJ2-2, with D maybe TRBD2 (5 bases). V was trimmed by 0 bases and J by 6 bases, leaving 8 bases between them. Germline V lookup: CDR1 LGHNA, CDR2 YSLEER. The length of the CDR3 is 14 residues. Here the CDR3 reads CASSQEGGAGELFF. Here the CDR3 DNA reads TGCGCCAGCAGCCAAGAAGGAGGCGCCGGGGAGCTGTTTTTT.

This clone was seen a single time. The chain couples TRBV6-2 or TRBV6-3 to TRBJ1-1; no reliable D call. The germline CDR1 and CDR2 sequences are MNHEY and SVGEGT. The CDR3 runs 13 residues. V dropped 2 bases and J dropped 4 bases, with 8 bases sitting between them. The CDR3 nucleotides read TGTGCCAGCAGTTACGAGGGATTCACTGAAGCTTTCTTT. Amino acids: CASSYEGFTEAFF.

V and J are TRBV28 and TRBJ1-1; 10 nucleotides match TRBD1. CDR3 length equals 14 residues. Germline V CDR1 and CDR2: MDHEN, SYDVKM. Trimming cost V 4 bases and J 8 bases; bases outside gene matches: 7. In DNA form, the CDR3 reads TGTGCCAGCAGTTGGGACAGGGGATCGAGGGAAGCTTTCTTT. Its translation: CASSWDRGSREAFF.

The chain carries TRBV4-1 and TRBJ1-5; D perhaps matches TRBD1 (5 bases). Germline V gives CDR1 MGHRA, CDR2 YSYEKL. V was clipped by 1 base and J by 0 bases, with 10 bases between them. The CDR3 is 16 residues long. This chain's CDR3 is CASSQVGANSNQPQHF. CDR3 DNA sequence: TGCGCCAGCAGCCAAGTTGGGGCAAATAGCAATCAGCCCCAGCATTTT.

This clone was recorded once. The J gene is TRBJ2-5, the V gene TRBV5-1, with TRBD1 as a possible D gene (6 bases). Trimming shortened V by 4 bases and J by 4 bases, and 14 bases separated the two germline ends. The length of the CDR3 is 14 residues. Germline CDR1 reads SGHRS; CDR2 reads YFSETQ. CDR3 DNA: TGCGCCAGCAGCCAAAGGGGGTCAATAGAGACCCAGTACTTC. This encodes CASSQRGSIETQYF.

This chain connects TRBV6-1 to TRBJ2-7; D might be TRBD1 (5 bases). Between the trimmed V and J ends, which lost 1 base and 2 bases, there was a span of 6 bases. The CDR3 is 13 residues long. Germline V gene lookup returns CDR1 MNHNS and CDR2 SASEGT. CDR3 sequence: CASSEVGAYEQYF. The CDR3 DNA sequence: TGTGCCAGCAGTGAAGTAGGGGCCTACGAGCAGTACTTC.

The rearrangement joins TRBV9 to TRBJ2-4, with D maybe TRBD2 (5 bases). Germline CDR1 and CDR2: SGDLS and YYNGEE. V lost 0 bases and J lost 6, with 7 bases in between. The CDR3 length is 13 residues. Here the CDR3 reads CASSVDGINIQYF. The CDR3, as DNA: TGTGCCAGCAGCGTAGACGGGATAAACATTCAGTACTTC.

Concerning this clone: Other DNA sequences in this specimen translate into the identical CDR3. The V call is TRBV29-1, the J call TRBJ2-7, with 9 bases matching TRBD1. CDR1 SQVTM and CDR2 ANQGSEA come from the germline V gene. This CDR3 spans 13 amino acids. With 4 bases clipped from V and 1 base from J, the junction kept 2 bases outside the gene matches. CDR3 loop: CSVAGTGSYEQYF. CDR3 bases: TGCAGCGTTGCTGGGACAGGGTCCTACGAGCAGTACTTC.

The chain carries TRBV6-5 and TRBJ2-7; 7 nucleotides line up with TRBD1. The CDR3 totals 15 residues. Germline-derived CDR1 and CDR2 are MNHEY and SVGAGI. The trim removed 4 bases at V and 3 bases at J, leaving 9 bases unmatched. The CDR3 bases are TGTGCCAGCAGTTCCCGACAGGGAATTAACTACGAGCAGTACTTC. It specifies CASSSRQGINYEQYF.

The chain joins TRBV5-8 to TRBJ2-6; 9 positions match TRBD1. This CDR3 is built from 17 residues. In germline, CDR1 is SGHTS, CDR2 YDEGEE. V lost 4 bases to trimming and J lost 0 bases; unmatched junction nucleotides: 5. The CDR3: CASSRGQGSSGANVLTF. In DNA form, the CDR3 reads TGTGCCAGCAGCCGTGGACAGGGGTCCTCTGGGGCCAACGTCCTGACTTTC.

The chain is built from TRBV7-2 and TRBJ2-3; perhaps TRBD1 as D (6 bases). CDR3 length: 16 residues. The V gene's germline CDR1 is SGHTA and CDR2 FQGNSA. V lost 1 base and J 6 bases, leaving 17 bases between the germline ends. CDR3 sequence (DNA): TGTGCCAGCAGCTTAGAAGGGGGACCCGCCGTGGATACGCAGTATTTT. It specifies CASSLEGGPAVDTQYF.

CDR3 in amino acids: CASSPGWNEQFF. The CDR3 DNA sequence: TGTGCCAGCAGCCCGGGGTGGAATGAGCAGTTCTTC. This chain links TRBV5-4 with TRBJ2-1; tentative D call: TRBD2 (5 bases). The CDR3 has 12 amino acids. V was trimmed by 4 bases and J by 7 bases, leaving 9 bases between them. Germline CDR1 and CDR2: SGHNT and YYREEE (reference sequence).

The CDR3: CASWGGQETQYF. CDR3 nucleotide sequence: TGTGCCAGCTGGGGGGGCCAAGAGACCCAGTACTTC. The rearrangement joins TRBV6-8 to TRBJ2-5, with 7 bases identical to TRBD2. This CDR3 contains 12 residues. Trimming at V came to 8 bases and at J to 1 base, leaving 1 base not matched to a gene. Germline CDR1 and CDR2: MNHGY and SAAAGT.

The V call is TRBV7-6, the J call TRBJ1-5, with D unclear. The CDR3 totals 15 residues. Germline CDR1 and CDR2: SGHVS and FNYEAQ. Trimming cost V 5 bases and J 3 bases, with 14 bases left between them. For the CDR3, the DNA is TGTGCCAGCAGCCCAGAAGGGAGGGACAATCAGCCCCAGCATTTT. As protein: CASSPEGRDNQPQHF.

This chain links TRBV19 with TRBJ2-5; D unclear. The V gene's germline CDR1 is LNHDA and CDR2 SQIVND (reference sequence). Trimming left V 4 bases short and J 4 bases short, with 16 bases between. The CDR3 totals 15 residues. CDR3 in DNA: TGTGCCAGTAGTAGTGAGGCACCCCCAAGAGAGACCCAGTACTTC. Its translation is CASSSEAPPRETQYF.

The rearrangement joins TRBV28 to TRBJ1-4; D possibly corresponds to TRBD1 (5 bases). The CDR3 runs 14 residues. The germline V gene encodes CDR1 MDHEN and CDR2 SYDVKM. Trimming removed 3 bases from V and 8 bases from J, with 13 bases in between. The CDR3 coding sequence is TGTGCCAGCAGTTTGGGGGGACGCCAAGAAAAACTGTTTTTT. It encodes CASSLGGRQEKLFF.

The chain is built from TRBV28 and TRBJ2-7; 7 positions match TRBD2. The CDR3 length is 19 residues. Losses at the gene ends were 1 base for V and 5 bases for J; bases not matched to a gene: 20. Germline V gene sequence: CDR1 MDHEN, CDR2 SYDVKM. The CDR3 nucleotides are TGTGCCAGCAGTTTATCGTCGGGGGGTTTGGGACCGCGAACTCACGAGCAGTACTTC. Encoded protein: CASSLSSGGLGPRTHEQYF.

The chain is built from TRBV7-3 and TRBJ2-7, with unresolved D. Germline CDR1 is SGHTA and CDR2 is FQGTGA. V lost 2 bases and J 7 bases, leaving 6 bases between the germline ends. The CDR3 loop spans 11 amino acids. CDR3 in amino acids: CASSLGQEQYF. Here the CDR3 DNA reads TGTGCCAGCAGCTTAGGGCAGGAGCAGTACTTC.

This clone has more than one count but fewer than ten. The rearrangement joins TRBV10-3 to TRBJ2-7; 9 bases fit TRBD2. Trimming removed 3 bases from V and 4 bases from J; junction bases left unmatched: 7. Germline-derived CDR1 and CDR2 are ENHRY and SYGVKD. CDR3 length: 15 residues. This CDR3 is CAISDASGKTYEQYF. The CDR3 DNA reads TGTGCCATCAGTGACGCTAGCGGGAAAACGTACGAGCAGTACTTC.

This chain joins TRBV28 and TRBJ1-2; the D is unclear. Looked up from germline, CDR1 is MDHEN and CDR2 is SYDVKM. V was shortened by 6 bases and J by 7 bases, with 18 bases between the two germline ends. The CDR3 loop spans 14 amino acids. The CDR3 sequence is CASSTLGSTPGYTF. The CDR3 nucleotides are TGTGCCAGCAGCACTCTAGGAAGCACACCTGGCTACACCTTC.

The gene calls are TRBV5-4 and TRBJ2-7; TRBD1 might be the D (5 bases). Trimming left V 0 bases short and J 6 bases short, with 13 bases between. Germline CDR1 SGHNT, CDR2 YYREEE (reference sequence). The CDR3 spans 14 residues. The CDR3 reads CASSLGTLRPEQYF. In nucleotides, the CDR3 is TGTGCCAGCAGCTTGGGGACACTCCGCCCCGAGCAGTACTTC.

Points on this clone: Other DNA sequences in this specimen translate into the identical CDR3. V gene TRBV19 combines with J gene TRBJ2-7, with D perhaps TRBD2 (5 bases). Germline V gene lookup returns CDR1 LNHDA and CDR2 SQIVND (reference sequence). This CDR3 is 14 amino acids long. Trimming removed 5 bases at V and 0 bases at J, with 11 bases between. The CDR3 here is CASSGLEGSYEQYF. CDR3 coding DNA: TGTGCCAGTAGTGGGCTAGAGGGCTCCTACGAGCAGTACTTC.

This chain joins TRBV27 and TRBJ1-5; D gene unclear. CDR3 size: 14 residues. Germline V lookup: CDR1 MNHEY, CDR2 SMNVEV (reference sequence). Trimming shortened V by 7 bases and J by 4 bases, and 14 bases separated the two germline ends. DNA for the CDR3: TGTGCCAGCACAAACAGAGGACTTAATCAGCCCCAGCATTTT. Translating it yields CASTNRGLNQPQHF.